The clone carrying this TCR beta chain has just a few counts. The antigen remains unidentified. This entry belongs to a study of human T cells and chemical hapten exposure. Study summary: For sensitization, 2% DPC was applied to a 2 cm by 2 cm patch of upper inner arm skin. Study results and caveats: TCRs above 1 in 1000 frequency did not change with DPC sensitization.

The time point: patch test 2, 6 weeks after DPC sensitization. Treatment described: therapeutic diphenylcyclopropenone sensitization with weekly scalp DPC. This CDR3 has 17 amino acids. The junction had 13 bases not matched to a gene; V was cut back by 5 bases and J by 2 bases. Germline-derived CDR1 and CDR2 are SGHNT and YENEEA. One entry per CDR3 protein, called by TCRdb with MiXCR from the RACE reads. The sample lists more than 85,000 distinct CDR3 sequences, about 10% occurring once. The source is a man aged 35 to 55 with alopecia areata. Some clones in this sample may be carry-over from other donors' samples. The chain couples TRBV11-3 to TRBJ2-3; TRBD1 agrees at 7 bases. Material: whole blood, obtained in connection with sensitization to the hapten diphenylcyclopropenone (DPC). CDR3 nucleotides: TGTGCCAGCAGCAAAGGGCAGACAGGGAGAGCCACAGATACGCAGTATTTT. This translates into CASSKGQTGRATDTQYF.